The present T cell receptor beta chain was sequenced within a study of molecular identifiers for immune sequencing clone quantification. TCRdb re-derived calls from the PCR reads in MiXCR, one entry per CDR3 protein. The sample contains more than 250,000 distinct CDR3 sequences, about 20% of which appear only once. This clonotype has just a few counts. V gave up 3 bases and J gave up 4 bases, with 15 bases separating them. Germline CDR1 and CDR2: SNHLY and FYNNEI. This CDR3 spans 15 amino acids. This TCR was recovered from a human donor in good health. Some libraries in this study had Jurkat cell RNA spiked in. The chain recombines TRBV2 with TRBJ2-5, with a possible D match to TRBD1 (6 bases). Sequencing input: naive CD8+ T cells from blood, with Jurkat cell RNA spiked in. Subset in this sample: FACS-sorted CD8+CD4-CCR7+CD45RA+ naive T cells. Here the CDR3 reads CASSDGGYPTETQYF. The CDR3 bases are TGTGCCAGCAGTGATGGGGGCTACCCAACAGAGACCCAGTACTTC.